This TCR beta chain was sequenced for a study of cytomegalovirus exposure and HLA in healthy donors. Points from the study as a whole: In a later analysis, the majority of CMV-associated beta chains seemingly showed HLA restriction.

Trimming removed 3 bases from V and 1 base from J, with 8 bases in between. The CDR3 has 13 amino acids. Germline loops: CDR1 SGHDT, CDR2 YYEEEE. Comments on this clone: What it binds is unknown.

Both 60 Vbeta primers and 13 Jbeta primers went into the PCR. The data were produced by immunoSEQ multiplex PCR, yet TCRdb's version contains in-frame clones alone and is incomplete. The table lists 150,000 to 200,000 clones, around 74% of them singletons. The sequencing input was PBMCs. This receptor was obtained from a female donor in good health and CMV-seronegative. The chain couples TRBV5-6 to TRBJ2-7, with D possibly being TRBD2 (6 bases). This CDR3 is CASSWRGSYEQYF. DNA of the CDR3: TGTGCCAGCAGCTGGAGGGGTTCCTACGAGCAGTACTTC.